The 27 T cell receptor beta chains presented below share a single source sample, sequenced in a study of CD8 T cells in Susac syndrome. Random-hexamer reverse transcription was applied to roughly 0.5 to 1 ug RNA. TCRdb reprocessed the immunoSEQ multiplex PCR reads with MiXCR, giving one entry per CDR3 protein. The sample includes about 160,000 distinct CDR3 sequences, about 92% seen only once; the top ten take approximately 0.075%. Specimen: CD4+ T cells from PBMCs. The receptors originated from a human donor in good health.

The CDR3 loop reads CASSLGTRLNTEAFF. CDR3 coding DNA: TGCGCCAGCAGCTTGGGGACAAGGCTGAACACTGAAGCTTTCTTT. The gene calls are TRBV5-1 and TRBJ1-1; a possible D gene is TRBD1 (5 bases). The germline gives CDR1 SGHRS, CDR2 YFSETQ. The CDR3 runs to 15 residues. V was cut by 0 bases and J by 0 bases, with 9 bases left in between. The whole variable domain, remainder taken from reference TRBV5-1 and TRBJ1-1, is KAGVTQTPRYLIKTRGQQVTLSCSPISGHRSVSWYQQTPGQGLQFLFEYFSETQRNKGNFPGRFSGRQFSNSRSEMNVSTLELGDSALYLCASSLGTRLNTEAFFGQGTRLTVV.

The rearrangement uses TRBV7-2 and TRBJ2-7; D uncertain. Between the trimmed V and J ends, which lost 5 bases and 6 bases, there was a span of 11 bases. The CDR3 has 12 amino acids. Germline V gene data show CDR1 as SGHTA and CDR2 as FQGNSA. The CDR3: CASSTPGLEQYF. The CDR3 DNA is TGTGCCAGCAGCACTCCTGGCCTCGAGCAGTACTTC.

The chain couples TRBV6-6 to TRBJ2-7; TRBD1 aligns across 7 bases. CDR1 and CDR2 (germline): MNHNY, SVGAGI (reference sequence). Trimming cost V 6 bases and J 5 bases; bases outside gene matches: 10. CDR3 length: 14 amino acids. The CDR3 spells CASRQHDRVHEQYF. The CDR3 region has the DNA TGTGCCAGCAGACAGCATGACAGGGTACACGAGCAGTACTTC.

The gene calls are TRBV12-3 or TRBV12-4 and TRBJ1-1; no clear D gene. This CDR3 contains 15 residues. Trimming took off 1 base at V and 4 bases at J, with 13 bases between the two ends. CDR3 region: CASSLDGGIGTEAFF. CDR3 bases: TGTGCCAGCAGTTTAGACGGAGGGATCGGCACTGAAGCTTTCTTT.

The chain links TRBV20-1 to TRBJ2-1; 8 bases match TRBD2. V shed 5 bases, J shed 11 bases, and the junction held 8 bases outside the gene matches. Per the germline V gene, CDR1 is DFQATT and CDR2 is SNEGSKA (reference sequence). The CDR3 has 12 amino acids. CDR3 sequence reads: CSAVSGTSKQFF. In DNA, the CDR3 is TGCAGTGCTGTTTCCGGGACTAGTAAGCAGTTCTTC.

The chain has TRBV20-1 and TRBJ2-3; D possibly matches TRBD1 or TRBD2 (6 bases each). Germline V gene sequence: CDR1 DFQATT, CDR2 SNEGSKA (reference sequence). There are 15 residues in the CDR3. Trimming removed 5 bases from V and 2 bases from J, with 17 bases in between. The CDR3 spells CSAGYRGPYTDTQYF. CDR3 coding DNA: TGCAGTGCTGGTTACCGGGGGCCCTACACAGATACGCAGTATTTT.

The chain joins TRBV7-9 to TRBJ1-2, with 8 bases identical to TRBD1. Germline CDR1 reads SEHNR; CDR2 reads FQNEAQ (reference sequence). The V segment lost 3 bases and the J segment 8 bases; nucleotides outside the gene matches: 5. There are 13 residues in the CDR3. In DNA, the CDR3 is TGTGCCAGCAGCTTGGACAGGGTAGGCGGCTACACCTTC. Encoded protein: CASSLDRVGGYTF. The whole variable domain, filled in from reference TRBV7-9 and TRBJ1-2, reads DTGVSQNPRHKITKRGQNVTFRCDPISEHNRLYWYRQTLGQGPEFLTYFQNEAQLEKSRLLSDRFSAERPKGSFSTLEIQRTEQGDSAMYLCASSLDRVGGYTFGSGTRLTVV.

The chain couples TRBV28 to TRBJ1-2; perhaps TRBD1 as D (6 bases). CDR3 length: 11 residues. The V gene lost 6 bases and the J gene lost 8 bases, with 10 bases spanning the gap. Germline CDR1 and CDR2: MDHEN and SYDVKM. Written as DNA, the CDR3 is TGTGCCAGCAGGAGACAGGACGGCTACACCTTC. Its translation: CASRRQDGYTF.

The gene calls are TRBV5-1 and TRBJ2-2; 8 nucleotides align to TRBD2. With V trimmed by 1 base and J by 4 bases, 6 bases remained unmatched. Looked up from germline, CDR1 is SGHRS and CDR2 is YFSETQ. This CDR3 comprises 16 residues. The CDR3 sequence: CASSLIGGAGTGELFF. The CDR3 coding sequence is TGCGCCAGCAGCTTGATCGGGGGGGCCGGCACCGGGGAGCTGTTTTTT.

The CDR3 DNA reads TGTGCCAGCAGTGAGTATACTACTGGCTACACCTTC. Its translation is CASSEYTTGYTF. The V and J genes are TRBV2 and TRBJ1-2, with D unclear. The CDR3 is 12 amino acids. The germline V and J ends were trimmed by 3 bases and 7 bases, with 9 bases remaining between them. Germline V gives CDR1 SNHLY, CDR2 FYNNEI.

The CDR3 loop reads CASSEESNQPQHF. The CDR3 region has the DNA TGTGCCAGCAGTGAAGAATCCAATCAGCCCCAGCATTTT. J is TRBJ1-5 and V is TRBV2; D gene ambiguous. The CDR3 runs 13 residues. In germline, CDR1 is SNHLY, CDR2 FYNNEI. V lost 1 base, J lost 3 bases, and 4 bases lay in between.

The CDR3 sequence: CASSPLAGDYEQYF. CDR3 coding DNA: TGTGCCAGCAGCCCACTAGCGGGGGACTACGAGCAGTACTTC. This chain connects TRBV3-1 to TRBJ2-7; the match to TRBD2 covers 11 bases. Germline values: CDR1 LGHDT, CDR2 YNNKEL (reference sequence). Unmatched junction bases numbered 2, after V lost 4 bases and J lost 3 bases. CDR3 length: 14 residues.

The J gene is TRBJ1-1, the V gene TRBV5-1; D not resolved. V was cut by 0 bases and J by 0 bases, with 9 bases left in between. This CDR3 is built from 15 residues. The germline V gene has CDR1 SGHRS and CDR2 YFSETQ. The CDR3 nucleotides are TGCGCCAGCAGCTTGGGGGCCTCGGTGAACACTGAAGCTTTCTTT. This codes for CASSLGASVNTEAFF.

The rearrangement joins TRBV11-2 to TRBJ2-3; 12 bases match TRBD2. The junction had 5 bases not matched to a gene; V was cut back by 5 bases and J by 2 bases. CDR1 is SGHAT and CDR2 is FQNNGV in the germline V gene. CDR3 length equals 16 residues. The CDR3 region is CASSRGLAGYTDTQYF. CDR3 DNA: TGTGCCAGCAGCCGAGGACTAGCGGGATACACAGATACGCAGTATTTT.

The rearrangement links TRBV7-2 to TRBJ1-1; D is unresolved. CDR1 SGHTA and CDR2 FQGNSA come from the germline V gene. V dropped 5 bases and J dropped 0 bases, with 7 bases sitting between them. The CDR3 is 13 amino acids. In DNA form, the CDR3 reads TGTGCCAGCAGCCCCTCTATGAACACTGAAGCTTTCTTT. Translation: CASSPSMNTEAFF.

The V gene is TRBV18, the J gene TRBJ2-7, with 8 bases identical to TRBD1. The CDR3 runs 14 residues. V lost 2 bases, J lost 4 bases, and 4 bases stayed unmatched. In germline, CDR1 is KGHSH, CDR2 LQKENI. CDR3 sequence reads: CASSPTGGWYEQYF. Written as DNA, the CDR3 is TGTGCCAGCTCACCAACAGGGGGATGGTACGAGCAGTACTTC.

This chain connects TRBV7-2 to TRBJ2-5; D gene unclear. Germline assignment: CDR1 SGHTA and CDR2 FQGNSA. This CDR3 has 13 amino acids. V was trimmed by 5 bases and J by 1 base, leaving 8 bases between them. CDR3 in amino acids: CASSRSPQETQYF. The CDR3 coding sequence is TGTGCCAGCAGCCGATCCCCCCAAGAGACCCAGTACTTC.

The V call is TRBV19, the J call TRBJ2-7; 7 bases match TRBD1. The CDR3 is made up of 14 amino acids. The germline V gene encodes CDR1 LNHDA and CDR2 SQIVND (reference sequence). V trimming: 5 bases; J trimming: 0 bases; junction bases outside the gene matches: 4. CDR3 protein: CASSFRDSSYEQYF. CDR3 in DNA: TGTGCCAGTAGTTTCCGGGACAGCTCCTACGAGCAGTACTTC.

The chain recombines TRBV7-2 with TRBJ1-2; no clear D. The CDR3 consists of 13 residues. Trimming removed 5 bases from V and 7 bases from J, with 14 bases in between. From germline, CDR1 is SGHTA and CDR2 FQGNSA. The CDR3 here is CASSPGPESGYTF. The CDR3 coding sequence is TGTGCCAGCAGCCCCGGGCCCGAAAGTGGCTACACCTTC.

V usage is TRBV20-1 and J usage is TRBJ2-1, with 8 bases lining up with TRBD2. V lost 1 base, J lost 1 base, and 9 bases stayed unmatched. Germline loops: CDR1 DFQATT, CDR2 SNEGSKA (reference sequence). The CDR3 extends over 17 amino acids. CDR3 amino acids: CSARVPWLAGSYNEQFF. The CDR3 DNA reads TGCAGTGCTAGAGTCCCCTGGCTAGCGGGTTCCTACAATGAGCAGTTCTTC.

The chain employs TRBV25-1 and TRBJ1-1; TRBD1 agrees at 8 bases. Germline V gene sequence: CDR1 MGHDK, CDR2 SYGVNS. The J segment lost 5 bases and the V segment lost 0 bases, leaving 11 bases of the junction unmatched. The CDR3 has 17 residues. CDR3 loop: CASSEYGQGDPGTEAFF. The CDR3 DNA reads as TGTGCCAGCAGTGAATATGGACAGGGCGACCCTGGGACTGAAGCTTTCTTT.

V usage is TRBV7-6 and J usage is TRBJ1-1; maybe TRBD1 (5 bases). CDR1 and CDR2 from the germline V gene are SGHVS and FNYEAQ. Trimming took 1 base from V and 1 from J, leaving 7 bases between them. The CDR3 spans 14 residues. The CDR3 here is CASSLVGANTEAFF. The CDR3 DNA reads TGTGCCAGCAGCTTAGTTGGGGCGAACACTGAAGCTTTCTTT.

This rearrangement joins TRBV7-2 to TRBJ2-3, with D possibly matching TRBD2 (5 bases). This CDR3 is built from 14 residues. CDR1 is SGHTA, CDR2 FQGNSA, per germline. The V end was cut by 5 bases, the J end by 8 bases, with 17 bases between. CDR3 coding DNA: TGTGCCAGCAGCCCCGGGGAGCGGCGTGGTACGCAGTATTTT. Protein sequence: CASSPGERRGTQYF.

Here the CDR3 reads CASSYSWISTDTQYF. The CDR3, as DNA: TGTGCCAGCAGTTACTCCTGGATAAGCACAGATACGCAGTATTTT. The chain employs TRBV6-5 and TRBJ2-3; D uncertain. The CDR3 is made up of 15 amino acids. Trimming removed 0 bases at V and 0 bases at J, with 7 bases between. Germline V lookup: CDR1 MNHEY, CDR2 SVGAGI.

This chain uses TRBV6-2 or TRBV6-3 with TRBJ2-1; a weak D match, TRBD1 (5 bases). Trimming took 5 bases from V and 11 from J, leaving 13 bases between them. This CDR3 region has 12 residues. Germline V gene data show CDR1 as MNHEY and CDR2 as SVGEGT. The CDR3 here is CASSHDRPKQFF. The CDR3 nucleotides are TGTGCCAGCAGTCACGACAGACCAAAGCAGTTCTTC.

CDR3 sequence reads: CASSFGQGGYGYTF. In DNA, the CDR3 is TGTGCCAGCAGTTTCGGACAGGGGGGCTATGGCTACACCTTC. This chain links TRBV27 with TRBJ1-2; TRBD1 matches 10 bases. CDR3 length: 14 amino acids. J gave up 4 bases and V 3 bases, and 2 bases lay outside the gene matches. The germline V gene encodes CDR1 MNHEY and CDR2 SMNVEV (reference sequence).

V is TRBV5-4 and J is TRBJ2-1, with 10 bases matching TRBD1. CDR1 and CDR2 from the germline V gene are SGHNT and YYREEE (reference sequence). The CDR3 contains 14 residues. Losses at the gene ends were 4 bases for V and 7 bases for J; bases not matched to a gene: 5. DNA for the CDR3: TGTGCCAGCAGCCTTGCGGGACAGGGGAATGAGCAGTTCTTC. Its protein is CASSLAGQGNEQFF.